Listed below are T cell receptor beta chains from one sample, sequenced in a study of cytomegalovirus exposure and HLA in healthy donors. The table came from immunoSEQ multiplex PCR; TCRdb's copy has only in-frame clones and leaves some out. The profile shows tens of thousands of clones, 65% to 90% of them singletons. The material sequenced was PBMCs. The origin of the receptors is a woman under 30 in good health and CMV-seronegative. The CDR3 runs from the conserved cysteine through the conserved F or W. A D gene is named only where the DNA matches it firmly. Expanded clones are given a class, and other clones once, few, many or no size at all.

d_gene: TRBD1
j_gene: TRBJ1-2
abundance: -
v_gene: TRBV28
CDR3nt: TGTGCCAGCAGTTTGGGACAGGGGAACTATGGCTACACCTTC
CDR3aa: CASSLGQGNYGYTF

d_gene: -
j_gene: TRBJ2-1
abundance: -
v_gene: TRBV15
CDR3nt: TGTGCCACCGGGAGGGGGGCCGGGCGGGAGCTTTCCAAAGGCAATGAGCAGTTCTTC
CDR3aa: CATGRGAGRELSKGNEQFF

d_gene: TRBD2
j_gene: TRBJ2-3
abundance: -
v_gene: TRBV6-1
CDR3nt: TGTGCCAGCAGTGGGCTAGCGGTTTCAGATACGCAGTATTTT
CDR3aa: CASSGLAVSDTQYF

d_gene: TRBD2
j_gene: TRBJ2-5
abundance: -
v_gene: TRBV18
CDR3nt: TGTGCCAGCTCCCCACGGGAGGCTAGTGGCGAGACCCAGTACTTC
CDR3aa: CASSPREASGETQYF

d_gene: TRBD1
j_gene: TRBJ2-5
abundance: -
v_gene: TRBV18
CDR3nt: TGTGCCAGCTCACCGGGAGGACAGGGGCTTGAGACCCAGTACTTC
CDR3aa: CASSPGGQGLETQYF

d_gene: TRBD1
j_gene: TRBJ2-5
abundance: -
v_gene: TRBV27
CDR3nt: TGTGCCAGCAGTTCGGCCGGGACAGGGGGTGAGCAGTACTTC
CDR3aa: CASSSAGTGGEQYF

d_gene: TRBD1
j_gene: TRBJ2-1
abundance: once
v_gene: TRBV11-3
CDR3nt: TGTGCCAGCAGCTCCGACAGGGGGAATGAGCAGTTCTTC
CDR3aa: CASSSDRGNEQFF

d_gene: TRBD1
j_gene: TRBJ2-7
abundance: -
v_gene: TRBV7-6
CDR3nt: TGTGCCAGCAGCATAGGACAGGGGGCGTTGTACGAGCAGTACTTC
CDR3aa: CASSIGQGALYEQYF

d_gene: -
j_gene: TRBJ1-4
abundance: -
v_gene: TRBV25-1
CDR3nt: TGTGCCAGTACTGGGAGGATGGGGGGAATTGAAAAACTGTTTTTT
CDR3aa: CASTGRMGGIEKLFF

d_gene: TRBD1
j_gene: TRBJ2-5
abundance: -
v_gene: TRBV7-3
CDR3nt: TGTGCCAGCAGCCTCGGGACAGGGGGTGTTGAGACCCAGTACTTC
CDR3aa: CASSLGTGGVETQYF

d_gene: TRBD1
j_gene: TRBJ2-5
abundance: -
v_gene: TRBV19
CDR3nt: TGTGCCAGTAGTATAGGGACAGGCGGCGAGACCCAGTACTTC
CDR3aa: CASSIGTGGETQYF

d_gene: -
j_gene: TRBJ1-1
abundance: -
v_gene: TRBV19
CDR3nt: TGTGCCAGTAGTATAATGGGCGCTGAAGCTTTCTTT
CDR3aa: CASSIMGAEAFF

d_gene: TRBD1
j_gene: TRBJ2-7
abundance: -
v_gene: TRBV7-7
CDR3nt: TGTGCCAGCAGCTTGGACAGGGGAGACGAGCAGTACTTC
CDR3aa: CASSLDRGDEQYF

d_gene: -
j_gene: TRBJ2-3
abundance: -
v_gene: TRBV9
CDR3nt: TGTGCCAGCAGCCTAGAATCGGGAGATACGCAGTATTTT
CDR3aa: CASSLESGDTQYF

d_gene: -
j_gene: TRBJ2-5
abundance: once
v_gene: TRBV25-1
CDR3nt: TGTGCCAGCAGTACAGATAAAGAGACCCAGTACTTC
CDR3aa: CASSTDKETQYF

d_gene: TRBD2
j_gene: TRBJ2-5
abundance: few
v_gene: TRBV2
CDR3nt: TGTGCCAGCAGTGGGAGCGGGGGGCCGGGGGAGACCCAGTACTTC
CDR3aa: CASSGSGGPGETQYF

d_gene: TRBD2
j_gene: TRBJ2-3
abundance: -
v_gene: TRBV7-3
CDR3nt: TGTGCCAGCACCGCGGGAGCCTCTAGCACAGATACGCAGTATTTT
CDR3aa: CASTAGASSTDTQYF

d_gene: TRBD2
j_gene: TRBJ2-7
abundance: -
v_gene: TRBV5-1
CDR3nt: TGCGCCAGCAGCTTGGTAAGCGGGAACTACGAGCAGTACTTC
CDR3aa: CASSLVSGNYEQYF

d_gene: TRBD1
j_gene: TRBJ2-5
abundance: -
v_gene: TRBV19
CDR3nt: TGTGCCAGTAGTGTCAGGGGGCGTCTAGAGACCCAGTACTTC
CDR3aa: CASSVRGRLETQYF

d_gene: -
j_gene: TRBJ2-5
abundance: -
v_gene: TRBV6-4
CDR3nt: TGTGCCAGCAGTGCTCTACCAGGGGATGGAGAGACCCAGTACTTC
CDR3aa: CASSALPGDGETQYF

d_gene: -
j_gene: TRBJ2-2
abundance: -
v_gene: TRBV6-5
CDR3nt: TGTGCCAGCAGCGGAGGGTCGGCCGGGGAGCTGTTTTTT
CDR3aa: CASSGGSAGELFF

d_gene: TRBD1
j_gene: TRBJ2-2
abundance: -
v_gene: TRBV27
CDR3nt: TGTGCCAGCAGCCGAAGACAGGGGGCGGGGGAGCTGTTTTTT
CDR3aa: CASSRRQGAGELFF

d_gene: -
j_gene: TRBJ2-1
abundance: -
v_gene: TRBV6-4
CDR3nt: TGTGCCAGCAGTGACTCTGCAGGGTCAGAGGATGAGCAGTTCTTC
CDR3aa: CASSDSAGSEDEQFF

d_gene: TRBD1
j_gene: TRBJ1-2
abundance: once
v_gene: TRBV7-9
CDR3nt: TGTGCCAGCAGCTCCGACAGGGGAAGAGGTGATGGCTACACCTTC
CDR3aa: CASSSDRGRGDGYTF

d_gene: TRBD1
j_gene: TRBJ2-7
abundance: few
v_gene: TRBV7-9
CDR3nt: TGTGCCAGCAGCCCAAGACAGGGATTTGTCTACGAGCAGTACTTC
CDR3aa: CASSPRQGFVYEQYF

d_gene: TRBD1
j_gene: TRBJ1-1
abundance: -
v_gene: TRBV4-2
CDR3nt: TGTGCCAGCAGCCAGGTTTTCACAGGGGAGGCTGAAGCTTTCTTT
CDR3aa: CASSQVFTGEAEAFF

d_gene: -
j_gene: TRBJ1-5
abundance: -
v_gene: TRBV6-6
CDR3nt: TGTGCCAGCACCCCGACAGGTGATCAGCCCCAGAATTTT
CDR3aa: CASTPTGDQPQNF

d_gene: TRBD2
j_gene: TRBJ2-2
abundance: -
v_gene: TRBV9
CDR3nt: TGTGCCAGCAGCGGAGCCCCGGAATCTAGCGGGCTCTACGGGGAGCTGTTTTTT
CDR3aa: CASSGAPESSGLYGELFF

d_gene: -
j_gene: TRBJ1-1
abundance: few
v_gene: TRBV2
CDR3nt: TGTGCCAGCAGCGGTACAGGACTAACTGAAGCTTTCTTT
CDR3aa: CASSGTGLTEAFF

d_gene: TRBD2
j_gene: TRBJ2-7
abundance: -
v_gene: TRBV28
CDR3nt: TGTGCCAGCAGGGGAGCGGGGGAGGGCTTCCACGAGCAGTACTTC
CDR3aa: CASRGAGEGFHEQYF

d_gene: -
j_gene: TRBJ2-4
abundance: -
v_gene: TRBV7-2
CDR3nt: TGTGCCAGCAGGTTGTTGGGGGAGGCGAACATTCAGTACTTC
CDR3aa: CASRLLGEANIQYF

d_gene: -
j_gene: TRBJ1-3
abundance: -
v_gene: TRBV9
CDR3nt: TGTGCCAGCAGCGTTATGGGCAGCTCTGGAAACACCATATATTTT
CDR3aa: CASSVMGSSGNTIYF

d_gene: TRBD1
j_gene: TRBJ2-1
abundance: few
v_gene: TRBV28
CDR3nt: TGTGCCAGCAGTTCCGGGGACAGCTACAATGAGCAGTTCTTC
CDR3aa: CASSSGDSYNEQFF

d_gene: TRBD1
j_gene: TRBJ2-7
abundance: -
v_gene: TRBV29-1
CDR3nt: TGCAGCGTTTTGGGACAGGGGCAGTTCTACGAGCAGTACTTC
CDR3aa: CSVLGQGQFYEQYF

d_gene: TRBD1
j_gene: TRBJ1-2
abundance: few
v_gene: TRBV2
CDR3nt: TGTGCCAGCGATGGGGACAGGGGGTTGGGCTACACCTTC
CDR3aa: CASDGDRGLGYTF

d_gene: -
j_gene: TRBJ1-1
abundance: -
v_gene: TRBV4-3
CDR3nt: TGCGCCAGCAGCCATTCCAGGTTTACGAACACTGAAGCTTTCTTT
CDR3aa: CASSHSRFTNTEAFF